This T cell receptor (beta chain) derives from a study of cytomegalovirus exposure and HLA in healthy donors. Regarding the study as a whole: Sequencing depth across donors, presence/absence analyses assumed, was roughly uniform.

Unmatched junction bases numbered 6, after V lost 3 bases and J lost 6 bases. Germline-derived CDR1 and CDR2 are KGHSH and LQKENI. The CDR3 covers 15 residues. Note on this clone: What it binds is not known.

PCR primers comprised 60 Vbeta and 13 Jbeta primers. The assay was immunoSEQ multiplex PCR, and TCRdb's table has in-frame clones only and misses some. This repertoire shows more than 150,000 clones, about 86% found once; its top ten account for approximately 2%. This receptor was taken from a woman younger than 30 in good health and CMV-seropositive. Sequenced: PBMCs. The chain uses TRBV18 and TRBJ1-1, with 11 bases fitting TRBD1. The chain's CDR3 is CASSPQGQGVAEAFF. CDR3 coding DNA: TGTGCCAGCTCACCCCAGGGACAGGGGGTCGCTGAAGCTTTCTTT. Together with reference TRBV18 and TRBJ1-1, the CDR3 gives the full variable domain: NAGVMQNPRHLVRRRGQEARLRCSPMKGHSHVYWYRQLPEEGLKFMVYLQKENIIDESGMPKERFSAEFPKEGPSILRIQQVVRGDSAAYFCASSPQGQGVAEAFFGQGTRLTVV.